Listed here are 10 T cell receptor beta chains from one sample, sequenced in a study of technical replicates of blood from a handful of donors. The protocol was immunoSEQ multiplex PCR, while the TCRdb copy is restricted to in-frame clones and leaves out a portion. Of approximately 70,000 clones listed, 91% are singletons. Sequencing was carried out using T cells isolated from PBMCs. The receptors were sampled from a human donor in good health. Some clones in this sample may be carry-over from other donors' samples.

The J gene is TRBJ2-7, the V gene TRBV5-1; the match to TRBD2 covers 8 bases. J lost 7 bases, V lost 5 bases, and 8 bases had no gene match. This CDR3 region has 13 residues. CDR1 and CDR2 (germline): SGHRS, YFSETQ. The CDR3 spells CASSNGGAREQYF. The CDR3 DNA sequence: TGCGCCAGCAGTAACGGGGGGGCGAGGGAGCAGTACTTC.

The gene calls are TRBV10-1 and TRBJ2-7, with no clear D. The V end lost 5 bases, the J end lost 0 bases, and 8 bases lay between the germline ends. The CDR3 length is 13 residues. Germline CDR1 and CDR2: WNHNN and SYGVQD (reference sequence). DNA for the CDR3: TGCGCCAGCAGTCTGTCCAGCTCCTACGAGCAGTACTTC. Translation gives CASSLSSSYEQYF.

The rearrangement uses TRBV30 and TRBJ1-4; 9 bases align to TRBD1. With V trimmed by 5 bases and J by 11 bases, 9 bases remained unmatched. The CDR3 covers 13 residues. Per germline, CDR1 GTSNPN and CDR2 SVGIG (reference sequence). The CDR3 bases are TGTGCCTGGTCCCGGGACAGGGCGAGGAAACTGTTTTTT. This translates into CAWSRDRARKLFF.

This rearrangement joins TRBV6-5 to TRBJ1-3; maybe TRBD1 (6 bases). Germline V gives CDR1 MNHEY, CDR2 SVGAGI. The V gene lost 0 bases and the J gene lost 4 bases, with 13 bases spanning the gap. This CDR3 has 16 residues. The CDR3 bases are TGTGCCAGCAGTTACTCGCTGGGGGCGACAGGAAACACCATATATTTT. Protein sequence: CASSYSLGATGNTIYF.

The chain uses TRBV9 and TRBJ1-1; D is ambiguous. The V and J ends lost 0 bases and 1 base respectively, with 7 bases between them. The germline V gene encodes CDR1 SGDLS and CDR2 YYNGEE. This CDR3 spans 14 amino acids. DNA of the CDR3: TGTGCCAGCAGCGTAGCGGGTGGGAACACTGAAGCTTTCTTT. This encodes CASSVAGGNTEAFF.

This clone was found once. The chain recombines TRBV4-1 with TRBJ1-1; D call uncertain. Germline V gene data show CDR1 as MGHRA and CDR2 as YSYEKL. The CDR3 spans 12 residues. Trimming cost V 5 bases and J 4 bases, with 8 bases left between them. This CDR3 is CASSSLGTEAFF. CDR3 coding DNA: TGCGCCAGCAGCTCACTAGGCACTGAAGCTTTCTTT.

This rearrangement joins TRBV4-1 to TRBJ2-1, with 7 bases fitting TRBD2. V shed 3 bases, J shed 0 bases, and the junction held 5 bases outside the gene matches. Germline V gene data show CDR1 as MGHRA and CDR2 as YSYEKL. The CDR3 has 16 amino acids. CDR3 coding DNA: TGCGCCAGCAGCCACGGGCGGGGGAGCTCCTACAATGAGCAGTTCTTC. Protein sequence: CASSHGRGSSYNEQFF.

The J gene is TRBJ1-4, the V gene TRBV5-6; TRBD1 is a possible D gene (6 bases). V gave up 0 bases and J gave up 8 bases, with 11 bases separating them. The CDR3 is made up of 14 amino acids. Germline-derived CDR1 and CDR2 are SGHDT and YYEEEE. Here the CDR3 reads CASSLDRDKEKLFF. CDR3 in DNA: TGTGCCAGCAGCTTGGACAGGGACAAGGAAAAACTGTTTTTT.

The chain uses TRBV11-2 and TRBJ2-7; weak D call: TRBD2 (6 bases). Deletions cut 5 bases from V and 5 bases from J, with 13 bases between. The CDR3 extends over 13 amino acids. CDR1 and CDR2 (germline): SGHAT, FQNNGV. The DNA for the CDR3 is TGTGCCAGCAGCGCGACTAGAGATCACGAGCAGTACTTC. It encodes CASSATRDHEQYF.

Written as DNA, the CDR3 is TGTGCCAGCAGTGAGGCATCCCTTCCCTCTGGGGCCAACGTCCTGACTTTC. It encodes CASSEASLPSGANVLTF. J is TRBJ2-6 and V is TRBV2; D not resolved. With 3 bases removed from V and 0 bases from J, the gap between germline ends came to 12 bases. Germline loops: CDR1 SNHLY, CDR2 FYNNEI. This CDR3 region has 17 residues.